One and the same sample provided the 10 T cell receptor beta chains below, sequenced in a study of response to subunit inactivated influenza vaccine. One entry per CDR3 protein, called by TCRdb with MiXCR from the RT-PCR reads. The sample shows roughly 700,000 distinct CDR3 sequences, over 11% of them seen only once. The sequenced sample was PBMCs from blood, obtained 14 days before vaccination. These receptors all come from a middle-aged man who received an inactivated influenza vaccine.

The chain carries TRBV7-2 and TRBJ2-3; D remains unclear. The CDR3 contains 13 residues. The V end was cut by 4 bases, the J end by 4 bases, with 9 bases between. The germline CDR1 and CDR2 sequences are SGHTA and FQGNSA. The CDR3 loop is CASSSLIADTQYF. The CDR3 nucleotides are TGTGCCAGCAGCTCCCTTATCGCAGATACGCAGTATTTT.

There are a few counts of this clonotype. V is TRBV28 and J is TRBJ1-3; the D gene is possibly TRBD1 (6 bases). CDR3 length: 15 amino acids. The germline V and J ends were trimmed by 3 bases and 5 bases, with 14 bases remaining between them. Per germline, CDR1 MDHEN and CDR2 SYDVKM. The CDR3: CASSFGQPKRNTIYF. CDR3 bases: TGTGCCAGCAGTTTCGGACAGCCGAAGAGAAACACCATATATTTT.

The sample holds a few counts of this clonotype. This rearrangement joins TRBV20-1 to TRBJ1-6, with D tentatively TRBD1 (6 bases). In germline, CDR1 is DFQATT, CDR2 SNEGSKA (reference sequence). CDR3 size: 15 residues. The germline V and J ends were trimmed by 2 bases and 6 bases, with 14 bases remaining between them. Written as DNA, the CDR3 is TGCAGTGCTAGACCCCCTGGACAGCCTAATTCACCCCTCCACTTT. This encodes CSARPPGQPNSPLHF.

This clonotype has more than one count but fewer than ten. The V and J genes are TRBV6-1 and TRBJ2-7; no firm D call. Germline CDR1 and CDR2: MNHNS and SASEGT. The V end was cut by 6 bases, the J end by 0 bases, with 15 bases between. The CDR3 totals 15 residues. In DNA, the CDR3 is TGTGCCAGCAGACCCCCCCAGACACACTCCTACGAGCAGTACTTC. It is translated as CASRPPQTHSYEQYF.

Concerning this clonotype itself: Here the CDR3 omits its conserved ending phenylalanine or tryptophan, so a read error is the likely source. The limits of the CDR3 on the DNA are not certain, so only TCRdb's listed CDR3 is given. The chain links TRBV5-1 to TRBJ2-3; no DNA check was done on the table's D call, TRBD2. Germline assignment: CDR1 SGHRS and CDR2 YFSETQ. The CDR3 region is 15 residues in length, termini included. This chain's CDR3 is CASSLTRQLTSGYPG.

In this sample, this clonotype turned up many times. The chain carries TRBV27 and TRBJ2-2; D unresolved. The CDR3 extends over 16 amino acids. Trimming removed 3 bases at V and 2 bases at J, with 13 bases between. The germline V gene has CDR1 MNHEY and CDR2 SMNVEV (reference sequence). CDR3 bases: TGTGCCAGCAGTTTGTTTCCTTCCATAAACACCGGGGAGCTGTTTTTT. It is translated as CASSLFPSINTGELFF.

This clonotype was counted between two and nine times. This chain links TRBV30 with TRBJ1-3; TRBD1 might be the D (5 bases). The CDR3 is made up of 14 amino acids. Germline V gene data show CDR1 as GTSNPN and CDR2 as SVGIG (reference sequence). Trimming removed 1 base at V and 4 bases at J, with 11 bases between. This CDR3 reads CAWSERGSGNTIYF. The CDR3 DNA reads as TGTGCCTGGAGTGAGAGGGGATCGGGAAACACCATATATTTT.

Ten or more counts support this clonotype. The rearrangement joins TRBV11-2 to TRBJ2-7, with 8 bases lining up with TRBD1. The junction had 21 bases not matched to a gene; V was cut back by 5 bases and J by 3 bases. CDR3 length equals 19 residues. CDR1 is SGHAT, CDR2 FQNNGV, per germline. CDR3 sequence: CASSGRQGTRPTVFYEQYF. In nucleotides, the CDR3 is TGTGCCAGCAGCGGAAGACAGGGGACCCGACCGACCGTCTTCTACGAGCAGTACTTC.

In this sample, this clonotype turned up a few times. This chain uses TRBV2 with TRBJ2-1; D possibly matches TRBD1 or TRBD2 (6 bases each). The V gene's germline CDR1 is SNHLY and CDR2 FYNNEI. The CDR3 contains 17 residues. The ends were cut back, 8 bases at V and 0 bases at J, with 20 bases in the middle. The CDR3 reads CASWGTHLGASYNEQFF. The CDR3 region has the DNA TGTGCCAGCTGGGGGACTCACCTGGGGGCCTCCTACAATGAGCAGTTCTTC. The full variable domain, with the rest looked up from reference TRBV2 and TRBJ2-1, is EPEVTQTPSHQVTQMGQEVILRCVPISNHLYFYWYRQILGQKVEFLVSFYNNEISEKSEIFDDQFSVERPDGSNFTLKIRSTKLEDSAMYFCASWGTHLGASYNEQFFGPGTRLTVL.

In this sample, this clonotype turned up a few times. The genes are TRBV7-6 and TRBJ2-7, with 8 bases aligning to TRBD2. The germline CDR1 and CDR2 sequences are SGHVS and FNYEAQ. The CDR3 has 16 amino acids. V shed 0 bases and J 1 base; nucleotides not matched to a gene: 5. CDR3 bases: TGTGCCAGCAGCTTAGCTGGAGCGGGGGCTTCCTACGAGCAGTACTTC. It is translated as CASSLAGAGASYEQYF.